Below, 27 T cell receptor beta chains from the same sample are listed, as sequenced in a study of response to subunit inactivated influenza vaccine (dated by TCRdb to 2017 to 2018). Sample time point, as interpreted from the label and publication: around 47 days after influenza vaccine administration. Library preparation used RT-PCR. Sequencing was carried out with an Illumina HiSeq 2500. Using fastp trimming at Q25 and MiXCR clonotype assembly, TCRdb reanalyzed the public sequencing data and kept in-frame beta chains. Under each unique CDR3 protein, matching rows form one entry showing the most common genes and DNA. This sample is represented by 540,000 or so distinct CDR3 sequences; 13% of them were singletons. Roughly 14% of the sample is held by the ten biggest clonotypes. The starting material was PBMCs from blood, obtained more than 35 days after vaccination. All receptors come from a middle-aged man who received an inactivated influenza vaccine. Donor details come from another sample of the same person, matched by shared clones.

There are a few counts of this clonotype. The chain employs TRBV7-2 and TRBJ2-5; tentatively, D is TRBD1 or TRBD2 (5 bases each). V lost 5 bases, J lost 5 bases, and 9 bases lay in between. Germline loops: CDR1 SGHTA, CDR2 FQGNSA. The CDR3 has 12 amino acids. CDR3 loop: CASSKEGETQYF. The DNA for the CDR3 is TGTGCCAGCAGCAAAGAGGGGGAGACCCAGTACTTC.

V usage is TRBV30 and J usage is TRBJ2-3; D ambiguous. The germline gives CDR1 GTSNPN, CDR2 SVGIG (reference sequence). The CDR3 is 12 amino acids. V was clipped by 0 bases and J by 5 bases, with 6 bases between them. The CDR3: CAWSVSVDTQYF. The DNA for the CDR3 is TGTGCCTGGAGTGTATCGGTAGATACGCAGTATTTT.

The chain combines TRBV20-1 with TRBJ2-5; TRBD2 matches at 7 bases. The CDR3 extends over 14 amino acids. Germline CDR1 and CDR2: DFQATT and SNEGSKA (reference sequence). Trimming at V came to 6 bases and at J to 3 bases, leaving 10 bases not matched to a gene. Here the CDR3 reads CSARPLAEKETQYF. CDR3 coding DNA: TGCAGTGCCCGACCCCTAGCGGAAAAAGAGACCCAGTACTTC.

This clonotype was seen at least ten times. This chain joins TRBV5-1 and TRBJ2-2; 7 positions agree with TRBD1. The CDR3 totals 15 residues. Per germline, CDR1 SGHRS and CDR2 YFSETQ. After removal of 4 bases from V and 1 base from J, the junction contained 4 bases not matched to a gene. The CDR3: CASSPWDRNTGELFF. The CDR3 DNA follows: TGCGCCAGCAGCCCATGGGACAGGAACACCGGGGAGCTGTTTTTT.

Details on this clonotype: With a much larger clone just one base away, this may be a read error. The J gene is TRBJ2-3, the V gene TRBV10-3; D remains ambiguous. V was pared by 3 bases and J by 0 bases, with 4 bases between. Per germline, CDR1 ENHRY and CDR2 SYGVKD. There are 13 residues in the CDR3. For the CDR3, the DNA is TGTGCCATCAGTGAAGTGAGCACAGATACGCAGTATTTT. Its protein is CAISEVSTDTQYF.

This sequence joins TRBV25-1 and TRBJ2-3, with no clear D. This CDR3 region has 18 residues. Trimming stripped 1 base from V and 8 bases from J, with 25 bases between. CDR1 is MGHDK and CDR2 is SYGVNS in the germline V gene. The CDR3 DNA reads TGTGCCAGCAGTGAATTCGTAAGGCGCGGACGCCAGACGGGTACGCAGTATTTT. Its translation is CASSEFVRRGRQTGTQYF.

The chain uses TRBV5-1 and TRBJ1-2, with 9 bases aligning to TRBD1. The CDR3 sequence is 18 residues long. V lost 0 bases, J lost 5 bases, and 14 bases stayed unmatched. Germline assignment: CDR1 SGHRS and CDR2 YFSETQ. CDR3 amino acids: CASSLAGVPGQGEYGYTF. CDR3 nucleotides: TGCGCCAGCAGCTTGGCAGGCGTCCCGGGACAGGGAGAGTATGGCTACACCTTC.

The chain carries TRBV5-1 and TRBJ2-7, with D maybe TRBD2 (6 bases). V lost 4 bases to trimming and J lost 5 bases, with 16 bases between them. Germline CDR1 SGHRS, CDR2 YFSETQ. The CDR3 length is 14 residues. The CDR3 region has the DNA TGCGCCAGCAGCAAAGGACTACCGACGGACGAGCAGTACTTC. Its protein product is CASSKGLPTDEQYF.

The chain joins TRBV13 to TRBJ2-1; the match to TRBD2 covers 14 bases. The ends lost 4 bases at V and 10 bases at J; junction bases unmatched: 6. CDR3 length equals 15 residues. Germline V CDR1 and CDR2: PRHDT, FYEKMQ (reference sequence). The CDR3 coding sequence is TGTGCCAGCAGCTCCGGGACTAGCGGGAGTTTGGAGCAGTTCTTC. Translation gives CASSSGTSGSLEQFF.

This clonotype was counted ten times or more. The chain has TRBV12-3 or TRBV12-4 and TRBJ2-1; 11 nucleotides agree with TRBD2. Germline trimming cut 4 bases from V and 6 bases from J; bases unmatched to any gene: 5. The CDR3 has 15 amino acids. The CDR3: CASSSSSGGSNEQFF. The CDR3 bases are TGTGCCAGCAGTTCGTCTAGCGGGGGGAGCAATGAGCAGTTCTTC.

This clonotype has more than one count but fewer than ten. The V gene is TRBV5-1, the J gene TRBJ2-3; 12 bases map to TRBD1. V lost 3 bases to trimming and J lost 5 bases; unmatched junction nucleotides: 7. In germline, CDR1 is SGHRS, CDR2 YFSETQ. This CDR3 is 16 amino acids long. The CDR3 region is CASSSSGTGGQDTQYF. The CDR3 DNA follows: TGCGCCAGCAGCTCCAGCGGGACAGGGGGCCAAGATACGCAGTATTTT.

This clonotype has just a few counts. V gene TRBV10-2 combines with J gene TRBJ2-3; unclear D gene. The V gene's germline CDR1 is WSHSY and CDR2 SAAADI. The CDR3 runs to 18 residues. V was cut by 0 bases and J by 1 base, with 17 bases left in between. The DNA for the CDR3 is TGCGCCAGCAGTGAGTCGAAGGTGGCCGTCAGAGGCACAGATACGCAGTATTTT. Residues: CASSESKVAVRGTDTQYF.

V and J are TRBV2 and TRBJ2-2; the D gene is possibly TRBD1 (6 bases). Trimming left V 6 bases short and J 2 bases short, with 16 bases between. CDR1 is SNHLY and CDR2 is FYNNEI in the germline V gene. The CDR3 is 16 amino acids. The CDR3 sequence: CASSGYPGHNTGELFF. The CDR3 DNA follows: TGTGCCAGCAGCGGGTATCCGGGACATAACACCGGGGAGCTGTTTTTT.

This clonotype has ten or more counts. The chain employs TRBV28 and TRBJ2-7, with TRBD1 identical over 8 bases. The J segment lost 2 bases and the V segment lost 3 bases, leaving 9 bases of the junction unmatched. Germline V CDR1 and CDR2: MDHEN, SYDVKM. CDR3 length: 16 residues. CDR3 in DNA: TGTGCCAGCAGTTTGGAAACAGGGGGAACTACCTACGAGCAGTACTTC. Its protein is CASSLETGGTTYEQYF.

The chain combines TRBV5-1 with TRBJ2-5, with 10 bases lining up with TRBD2. The CDR3 extends over 16 amino acids. Looked up from germline, CDR1 is SGHRS and CDR2 is YFSETQ. The trim removed 1 base at V and 5 bases at J, leaving 8 bases unmatched. The CDR3 is CASSLMGSGGFETQYF. CDR3 DNA sequence: TGCGCCAGCAGCTTGATGGGTAGCGGGGGGTTTGAGACCCAGTACTTC.

This clonotype has a handful of counts. Here the CDR3 reads CASSPLAYNEQFF. CDR3 bases: TGTGCCAGCAGTCCTCTAGCCTACAATGAGCAGTTCTTC. The chain joins TRBV27 to TRBJ2-1, with no clear D. V dropped 5 bases and J dropped 2 bases, with 7 bases sitting between them. CDR1 and CDR2 (germline): MNHEY, SMNVEV (reference sequence). This CDR3 has 13 residues.

This clonotype was observed many times. The V call is TRBV5-6, the J call TRBJ2-1; D is undetermined. The CDR3 covers 11 residues. With 5 bases removed from V and 4 bases from J, the gap between germline ends came to 4 bases. The germline V gene encodes CDR1 SGHDT and CDR2 YYEEEE. The CDR3 DNA follows: TGTGCCAGCAGGCTATACAATGAGCAGTTCTTC. Translating it yields CASRLYNEQFF.

The chain links TRBV4-2 to TRBJ2-3; TRBD2 agrees at 15 bases. This CDR3 region has 18 residues. The V gene's germline CDR1 is LGHNA and CDR2 YNFKEQ. V lost 4 bases, J lost 2 bases, and 7 bases stayed unmatched. The CDR3 loop reads CASSRTGLAGGLTDTQYF. DNA for the CDR3: TGTGCCAGCAGCCGGACGGGACTAGCGGGGGGCCTCACAGATACGCAGTATTTT.

This clonotype has only a few counts. The chain employs TRBV28 and TRBJ1-2, with TRBD1 matching 9 bases. This CDR3 is 14 amino acids long. Germline V gene data show CDR1 as MDHEN and CDR2 as SYDVKM. Trimming took 1 base from V and 8 from J; bases not matched to a gene: 5. The CDR3 sequence is CASSLLQGAGGYTF. CDR3 in DNA: TGTGCCAGCAGTTTATTACAGGGGGCGGGGGGCTACACCTTC.

The gene calls are TRBV7-9 and TRBJ1-5, with 7 bases matching TRBD1. This CDR3 spans 15 amino acids. Germline CDR1 and CDR2: SEHNR and FQNEAQ (reference sequence). Trimming cost V 2 bases and J 9 bases; bases outside gene matches: 10. The CDR3 here is CASSLPQTDRAPQHF. DNA for the CDR3: TGTGCCAGCAGCTTACCCCAAACTGACAGGGCGCCCCAGCATTTT.

The J gene is TRBJ1-5, the V gene TRBV7-2; possible D gene TRBD1, 6 bases. V lost 5 bases, J lost 5 bases, and 10 bases lay in between. The CDR3 extends over 13 amino acids. CDR1 SGHTA and CDR2 FQGNSA come from the germline V gene. The CDR3 loop reads CASSPGEYQPQHF. CDR3 in DNA: TGTGCCAGCAGCCCAGGGGAATATCAGCCCCAGCATTTT.

Only a few counts were recorded for this clonotype. This rearrangement joins TRBV5-6 to TRBJ2-3, with D perhaps TRBD1 or TRBD2 (5 bases each). Germline V CDR1 and CDR2: SGHDT, YYEEEE. The CDR3 length is 14 residues. V dropped 4 bases and J dropped 1 base, with 10 bases sitting between them. The CDR3: CASSIPGRTDTQYF. In DNA, the CDR3 is TGTGCCAGCAGCATCCCGGGACGCACAGATACGCAGTATTTT.

This clonotype was picked up a small number of times. The J gene is TRBJ2-2, the V gene TRBV9, with 10 positions matching TRBD2. CDR3 size: 16 residues. The germline V gene encodes CDR1 SGDLS and CDR2 YYNGEE. Trimming took 2 bases from V and 2 from J; bases not matched to a gene: 3. The CDR3 DNA reads as TGTGCCAGCAGCGTTAGCGGGAGGCCCAACACCGGGGAGCTGTTTTTT. Translation gives CASSVSGRPNTGELFF.

This clonotype was recorded a few times. The chain joins TRBV11-2 to TRBJ2-7, with D possibly matching TRBD1 (6 bases). The CDR3 is 15 residues long. Germline loops: CDR1 SGHAT, CDR2 FQNNGV. Trimming left V 5 bases short and J 2 bases short, with 16 bases between. CDR3 in amino acids: CASSPWNRATYEQYF. In DNA, the CDR3 is TGTGCCAGCAGCCCCTGGAACAGGGCAACCTACGAGCAGTACTTC.

This clonotype occurred a few times. The chain employs TRBV4-1 and TRBJ2-7; D is perhaps TRBD2 (6 bases). V was shortened by 0 bases and J by 2 bases, with 11 bases between the two germline ends. Germline CDR1 MGHRA, CDR2 YSYEKL. The CDR3 totals 15 residues. The CDR3 sequence: CASSQEVADPYEQYF. The CDR3 nucleotides read TGCGCCAGCAGCCAAGAAGTAGCGGACCCCTACGAGCAGTACTTC.

This clonotype has a handful of counts. CDR3 sequence (DNA): TGCAGTGCTAGGAGACTAGCGGGAGTGACAGATACGCAGTATTTT. Translated, it gives CSARRLAGVTDTQYF. This chain links TRBV20-1 with TRBJ2-3, with 12 bases lining up with TRBD2. The CDR3 length is 15 residues. Trimming removed 3 bases from V and 3 bases from J; junction bases left unmatched: 4. Germline V gene data show CDR1 as DFQATT and CDR2 as SNEGSKA (reference sequence).

This clonotype has just a few counts. The V gene is TRBV29-1, the J gene TRBJ1-1; D not certain. The germline V gene has CDR1 SQVTM and CDR2 ANQGSEA. V lost 4 bases and J lost 3, with 12 bases in between. The CDR3 contains 13 residues. CDR3 coding DNA: TGCAGCGTTGTGGTGGCTCGGGACACTGAAGCTTTCTTT. Translated: CSVVVARDTEAFF.